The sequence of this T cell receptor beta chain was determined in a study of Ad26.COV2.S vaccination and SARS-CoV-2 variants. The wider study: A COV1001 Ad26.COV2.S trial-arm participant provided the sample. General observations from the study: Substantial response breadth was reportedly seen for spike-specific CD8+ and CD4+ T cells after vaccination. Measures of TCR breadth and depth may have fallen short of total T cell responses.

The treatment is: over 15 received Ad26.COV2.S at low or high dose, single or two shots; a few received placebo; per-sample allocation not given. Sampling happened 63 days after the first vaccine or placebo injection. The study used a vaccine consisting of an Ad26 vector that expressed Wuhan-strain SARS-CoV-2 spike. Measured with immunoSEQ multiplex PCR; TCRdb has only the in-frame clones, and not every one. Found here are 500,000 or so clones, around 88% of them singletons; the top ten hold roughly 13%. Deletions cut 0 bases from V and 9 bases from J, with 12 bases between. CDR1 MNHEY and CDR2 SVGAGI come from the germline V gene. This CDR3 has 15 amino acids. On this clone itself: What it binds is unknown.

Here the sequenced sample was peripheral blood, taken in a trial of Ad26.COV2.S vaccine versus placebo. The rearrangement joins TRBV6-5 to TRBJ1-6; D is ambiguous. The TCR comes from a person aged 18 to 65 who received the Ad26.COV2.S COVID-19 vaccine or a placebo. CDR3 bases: TGTGCCAGCAGTTACTCGAATGGAGCCGGTTCACCCCTCCACTTT. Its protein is CASSYSNGAGSPLHF.